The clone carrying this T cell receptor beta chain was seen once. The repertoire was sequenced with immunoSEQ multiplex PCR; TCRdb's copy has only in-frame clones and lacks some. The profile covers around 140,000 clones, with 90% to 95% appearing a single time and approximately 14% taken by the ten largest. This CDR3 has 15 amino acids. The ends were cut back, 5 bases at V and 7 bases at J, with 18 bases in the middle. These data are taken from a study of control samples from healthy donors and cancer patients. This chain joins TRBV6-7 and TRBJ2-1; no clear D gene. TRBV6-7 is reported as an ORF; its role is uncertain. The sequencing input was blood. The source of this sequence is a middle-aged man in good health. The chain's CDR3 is CASSPVLGRRNEQFF. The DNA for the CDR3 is TGTGCCAGCAGTCCCGTTTTAGGGCGCCGAAATGAGCAGTTCTTC.